This T cell receptor beta chain was observed in a study of T cells in Graves' hyperthyroidism and ophthalmopathy. This clonotype was seen ten or more times. The trim removed 6 bases at V and 7 bases at J, leaving 5 bases unmatched. Germline V CDR1 and CDR2: MNHEY, SMNVEV (reference sequence). The CDR3 covers 13 residues. Authors of the study amplified TCR beta CDR3 regions from RNA transcripts. Using the HTBI primer set, a first-round RT-PCR was run on the TCR CDR3. TCRdb processed the multiplex PCR reads anew with MiXCR; each CDR3 protein has one entry. The sample shows some 600,000 distinct CDR3 sequences, around 13% of them seen only once.

This rearrangement joins TRBV27 to TRBJ2-2, with 7 bases matching TRBD2. This TCR was sampled from a woman aged 25 to 45 with Graves' hyperthyroidism that later progressed to Graves' ophthalmopathy. Sequences were obtained from blood. In DNA form, the CDR3 reads TGTGCCAGCAGCGTACTAGCGAGCGGGGAGCTGTTTTTT. Protein product: CASSVLASGELFF.